The entry below gives a single T cell receptor (beta chain) sequence along with its context. Repertoires were generated with immunoSEQ multiplex PCR, while TCRdb's copy carries only in-frame clones and drops some. The data contain 250,000 to 400,000 clones, roughly 86% of them singletons. The data were taken from a study of cytomegalovirus exposure and HLA in healthy donors. Germline lookup yields CDR1 KGHSH and CDR2 LQKENI. This CDR3 comprises 15 residues. Trimming left V 3 bases short and J 8 bases short, with 16 bases between. What was sequenced was PBMCs. The receptor's source is a young man in good health and CMV-seronegative. The chain couples TRBV18 to TRBJ1-4; possible D gene TRBD1, 6 bases. The CDR3, as DNA: TGTGCCAGCTCACCGGGGCCAGGGGCTGGGGAAAAACTGTTTTTT. Its translation: CASSPGPGAGEKLFF.